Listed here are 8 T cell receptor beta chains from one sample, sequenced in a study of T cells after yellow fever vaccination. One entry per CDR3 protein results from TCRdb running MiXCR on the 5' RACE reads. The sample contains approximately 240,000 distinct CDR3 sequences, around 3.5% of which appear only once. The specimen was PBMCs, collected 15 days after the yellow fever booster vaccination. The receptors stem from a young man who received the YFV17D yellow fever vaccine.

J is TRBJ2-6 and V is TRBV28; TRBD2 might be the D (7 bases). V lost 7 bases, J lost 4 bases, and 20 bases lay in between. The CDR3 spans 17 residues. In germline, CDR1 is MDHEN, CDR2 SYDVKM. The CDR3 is CASTEGGGAVGANVLTF. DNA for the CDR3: TGTGCCAGCACCGAAGGGGGGGGCGCAGTAGGGGCCAACGTCCTGACTTTC.

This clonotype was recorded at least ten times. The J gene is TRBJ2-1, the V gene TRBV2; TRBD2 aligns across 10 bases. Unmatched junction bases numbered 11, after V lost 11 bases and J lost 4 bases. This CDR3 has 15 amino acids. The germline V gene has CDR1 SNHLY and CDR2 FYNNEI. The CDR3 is CASTPLAGAYNEQFF. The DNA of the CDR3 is TGTGCCTCTACCCCGCTAGCGGGGGCTTACAATGAGCAGTTCTTC.

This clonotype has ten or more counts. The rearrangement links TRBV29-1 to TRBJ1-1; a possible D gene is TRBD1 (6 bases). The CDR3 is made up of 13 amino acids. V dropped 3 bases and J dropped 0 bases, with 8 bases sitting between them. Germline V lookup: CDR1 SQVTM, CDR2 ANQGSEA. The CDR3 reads CSVEAGVNTEAFF. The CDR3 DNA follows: TGCAGCGTTGAGGCAGGGGTGAACACTGAAGCTTTCTTT.

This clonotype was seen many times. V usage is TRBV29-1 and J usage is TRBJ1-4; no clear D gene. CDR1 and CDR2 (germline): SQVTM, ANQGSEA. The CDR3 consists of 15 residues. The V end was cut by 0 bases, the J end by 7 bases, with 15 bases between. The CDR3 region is CSVEDPVGDLEKLFF. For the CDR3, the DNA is TGCAGCGTTGAAGATCCCGTGGGTGATCTTGAAAAACTGTTTTTT.

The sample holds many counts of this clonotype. CDR3 in amino acids: CSVDEGYEQYF. CDR3 bases: TGCAGCGTTGACGAGGGATACGAGCAGTACTTC. This chain links TRBV29-1 with TRBJ2-7; a possible D gene is TRBD2 (5 bases). V gave up 3 bases and J gave up 4 bases, with 7 bases separating them. Germline V gene data show CDR1 as SQVTM and CDR2 as ANQGSEA. The CDR3 extends over 11 amino acids.

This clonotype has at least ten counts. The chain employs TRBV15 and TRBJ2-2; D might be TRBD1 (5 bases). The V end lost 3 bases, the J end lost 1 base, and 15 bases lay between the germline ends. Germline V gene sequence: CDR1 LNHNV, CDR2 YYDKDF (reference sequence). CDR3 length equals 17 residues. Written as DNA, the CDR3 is TGTGCCACCAGCAGGGACCTAGACAGCGTGAACACCGGGGAGCTGTTTTTT. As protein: CATSRDLDSVNTGELFF.

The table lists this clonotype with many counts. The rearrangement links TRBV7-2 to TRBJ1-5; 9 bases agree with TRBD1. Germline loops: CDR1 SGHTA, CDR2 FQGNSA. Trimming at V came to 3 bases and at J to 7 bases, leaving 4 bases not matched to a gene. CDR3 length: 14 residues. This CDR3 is CASSFGTGRQPQHF. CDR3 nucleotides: TGTGCCAGCAGCTTCGGGACAGGGCGCCAGCCCCAGCATTTT.

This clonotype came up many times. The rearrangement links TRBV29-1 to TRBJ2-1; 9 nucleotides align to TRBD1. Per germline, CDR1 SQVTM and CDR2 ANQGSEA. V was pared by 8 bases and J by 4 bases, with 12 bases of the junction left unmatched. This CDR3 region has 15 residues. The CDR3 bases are TGCAGCAAAATTTTCGGACAGGGGAGTTACAATGAGCAGTTCTTC. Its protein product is CSKIFGQGSYNEQFF.